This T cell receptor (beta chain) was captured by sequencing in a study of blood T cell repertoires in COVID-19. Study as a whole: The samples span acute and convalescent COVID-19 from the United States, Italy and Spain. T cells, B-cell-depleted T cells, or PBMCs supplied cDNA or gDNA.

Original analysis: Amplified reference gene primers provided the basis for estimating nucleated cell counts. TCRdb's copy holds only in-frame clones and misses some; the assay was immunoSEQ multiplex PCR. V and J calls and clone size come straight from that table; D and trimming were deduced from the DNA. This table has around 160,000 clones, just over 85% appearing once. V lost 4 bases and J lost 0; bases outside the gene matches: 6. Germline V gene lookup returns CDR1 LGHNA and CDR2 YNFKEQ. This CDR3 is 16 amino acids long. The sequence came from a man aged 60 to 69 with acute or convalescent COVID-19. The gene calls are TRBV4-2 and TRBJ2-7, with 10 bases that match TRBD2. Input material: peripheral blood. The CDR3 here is CASSPSSGSGSYEQYF. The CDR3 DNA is TGTGCCAGCAGCCCGTCTAGCGGGAGCGGCTCCTACGAGCAGTACTTC.